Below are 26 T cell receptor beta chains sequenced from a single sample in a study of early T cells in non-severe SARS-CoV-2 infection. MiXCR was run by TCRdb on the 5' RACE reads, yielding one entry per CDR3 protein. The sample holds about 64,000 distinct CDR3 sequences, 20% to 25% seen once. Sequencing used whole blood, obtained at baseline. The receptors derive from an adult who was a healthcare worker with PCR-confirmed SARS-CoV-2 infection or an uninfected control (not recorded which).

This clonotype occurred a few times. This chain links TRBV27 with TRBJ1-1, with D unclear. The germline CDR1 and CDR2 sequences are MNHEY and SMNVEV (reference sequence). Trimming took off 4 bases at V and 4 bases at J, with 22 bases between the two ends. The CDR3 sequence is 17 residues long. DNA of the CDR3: TGTGCCAGCAGTTCCGATCCCGGGGAAATTATCTCCACTGAAGCTTTCTTT. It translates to CASSSDPGEIISTEAFF.

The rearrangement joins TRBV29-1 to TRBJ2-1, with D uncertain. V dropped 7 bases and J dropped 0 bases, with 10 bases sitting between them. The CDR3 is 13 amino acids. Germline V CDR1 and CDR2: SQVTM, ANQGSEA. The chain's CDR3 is CSATTSSYNEQFF. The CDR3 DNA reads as TGCAGCGCAACAACGAGCTCCTACAATGAGCAGTTCTTC.

For the CDR3, the DNA is TGTGCCAGCAGCTTATCCACGGGGATCACAGATACGCAGTATTTT. It encodes CASSLSTGITDTQYF. J is TRBJ2-3 and V is TRBV7-9; D is possibly TRBD2 (5 bases). The CDR3 consists of 15 residues. V was shortened by 2 bases and J by 2 bases, with 11 bases between the two germline ends. In germline, CDR1 is SEHNR, CDR2 FQNEAQ (reference sequence). Looking up the rest from reference TRBV7-9 and TRBJ2-3 gives the full variable domain: DTGVSQNPRHKITKRGQNVTFRCDPISEHNRLYWYRQTLGQGPEFLTYFQNEAQLEKSRLLSDRFSAERPKGSFSTLEIQRTEQGDSAMYLCASSLSTGITDTQYFGPGTRLTVL.

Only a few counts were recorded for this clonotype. The CDR3 nucleotides read TGTGCCAGCAGCGGGTCCCCCAGGGGAACAGATACGCAGTATTTT. This codes for CASSGSPRGTDTQYF. The rearrangement joins TRBV5-4 to TRBJ2-3; perhaps TRBD1 as D (6 bases). The length of the CDR3 is 15 residues. V was trimmed by 4 bases and J by 3 bases, leaving 15 bases between them. Germline assignment: CDR1 SGHNT and CDR2 YYREEE (reference sequence).

CDR3 residues: CASSIGVGSNQPQHF. CDR3 DNA sequence: TGTGCCAGTAGTATTGGGGTGGGAAGCAATCAGCCCCAGCATTTT. The chain has TRBV19 and TRBJ1-5; D unresolved. Trimming left V 3 bases short and J 1 base short, with 10 bases between. The length of the CDR3 is 15 residues. Germline loops: CDR1 LNHDA, CDR2 SQIVND (reference sequence).

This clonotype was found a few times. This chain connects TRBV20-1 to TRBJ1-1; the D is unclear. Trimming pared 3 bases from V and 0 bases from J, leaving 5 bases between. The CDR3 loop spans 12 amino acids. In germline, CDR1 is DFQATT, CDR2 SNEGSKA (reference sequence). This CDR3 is CSARKLNTEAFF. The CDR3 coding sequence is TGCAGTGCTAGGAAATTGAACACTGAAGCTTTCTTT.

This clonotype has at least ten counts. This CDR3 is CASSTTSGAYKETQYF. CDR3 sequence (DNA): TGTGCCAGCAGTACGACTAGCGGCGCTTACAAAGAGACCCAGTACTTC. The rearrangement links TRBV3-1 to TRBJ2-5, with 9 bases that match TRBD2. In germline, CDR1 is LGHDT, CDR2 YNNKEL (reference sequence). The CDR3 is made up of 16 amino acids. The junction had 11 bases not matched to a gene; V was cut back by 6 bases and J by 3 bases.

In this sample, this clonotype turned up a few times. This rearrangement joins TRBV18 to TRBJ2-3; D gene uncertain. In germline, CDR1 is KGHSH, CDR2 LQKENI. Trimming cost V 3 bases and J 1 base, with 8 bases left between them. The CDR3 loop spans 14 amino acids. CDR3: CASSPLLGTDTQYF. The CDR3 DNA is TGTGCCAGCTCACCCCTTCTGGGCACAGATACGCAGTATTTT. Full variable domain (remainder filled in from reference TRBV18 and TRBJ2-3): NAGVMQNPRHLVRRRGQEARLRCSPMKGHSHVYWYRQLPEEGLKFMVYLQKENIIDESGMPKERFSAEFPKEGPSILRIQQVVRGDSAAYFCASSPLLGTDTQYFGPGTRLTVL.

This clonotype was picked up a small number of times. CDR3 sequence (DNA): TGTGCCTGGAGTGTCATGAGGACAGGGCTCTACAATGAGCAGTTCTTC. This encodes CAWSVMRTGLYNEQFF. The gene calls are TRBV30 and TRBJ2-1; TRBD1 aligns across 8 bases. This CDR3 comprises 16 residues. CDR1 GTSNPN and CDR2 SVGIG come from the germline V gene (reference sequence). With V trimmed by 0 bases and J by 3 bases, 7 bases remained unmatched.

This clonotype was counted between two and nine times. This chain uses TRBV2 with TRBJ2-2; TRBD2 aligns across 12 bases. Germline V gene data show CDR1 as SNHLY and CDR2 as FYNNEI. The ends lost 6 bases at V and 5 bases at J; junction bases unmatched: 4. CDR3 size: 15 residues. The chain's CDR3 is CASRLLAGGTGELFF. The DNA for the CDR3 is TGTGCCAGCAGACTACTAGCGGGGGGAACCGGGGAGCTGTTTTTT.

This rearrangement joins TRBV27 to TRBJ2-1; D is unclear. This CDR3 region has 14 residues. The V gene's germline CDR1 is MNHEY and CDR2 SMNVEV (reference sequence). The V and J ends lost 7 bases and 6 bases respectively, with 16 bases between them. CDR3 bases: TGTGCCAGCATGGACGGAAGAGGTCTCAATGAGCAGTTCTTC. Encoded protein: CASMDGRGLNEQFF.

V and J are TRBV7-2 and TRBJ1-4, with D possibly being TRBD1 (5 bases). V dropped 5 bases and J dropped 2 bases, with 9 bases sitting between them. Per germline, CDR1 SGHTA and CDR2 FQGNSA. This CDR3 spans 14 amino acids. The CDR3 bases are TGTGCCAGCAGCGGGGGACCCACTAATGAAAAACTGTTTTTT. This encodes CASSGGPTNEKLFF.

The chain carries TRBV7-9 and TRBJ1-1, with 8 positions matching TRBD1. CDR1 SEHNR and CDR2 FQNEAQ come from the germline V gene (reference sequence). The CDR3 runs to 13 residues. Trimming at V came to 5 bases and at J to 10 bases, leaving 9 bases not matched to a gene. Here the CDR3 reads CASSPDGTGRAFF. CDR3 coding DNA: TGTGCCAGCAGCCCTGATGGGACAGGACGAGCTTTCTTT.

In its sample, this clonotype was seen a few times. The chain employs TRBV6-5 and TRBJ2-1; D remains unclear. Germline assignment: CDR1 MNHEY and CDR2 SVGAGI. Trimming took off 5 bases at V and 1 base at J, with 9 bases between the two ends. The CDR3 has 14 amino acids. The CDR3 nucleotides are TGTGCCAGCAGTACGCCATATTCCTACAATGAGCAGTTCTTC. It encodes CASSTPYSYNEQFF.

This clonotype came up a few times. CDR3 sequence (DNA): TGCGCCAGCAGCCAAGAGAGGGTCGCGCCCACAGATACGCAGTATTTT. Its translation: CASSQERVAPTDTQYF. The rearrangement links TRBV4-1 to TRBJ2-3; tentative D call: TRBD2 (5 bases). The germline V gene has CDR1 MGHRA and CDR2 YSYEKL. V shed 0 bases and J shed 2 bases, with 12 bases lying between them. The CDR3 length is 16 residues.

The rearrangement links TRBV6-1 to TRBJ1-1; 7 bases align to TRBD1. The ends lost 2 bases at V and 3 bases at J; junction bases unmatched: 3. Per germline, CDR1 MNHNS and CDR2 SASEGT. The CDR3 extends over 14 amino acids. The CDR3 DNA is TGTGCCAGCAGTGAACCGGGACAGCACACTGAAGCTTTCTTT. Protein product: CASSEPGQHTEAFF.

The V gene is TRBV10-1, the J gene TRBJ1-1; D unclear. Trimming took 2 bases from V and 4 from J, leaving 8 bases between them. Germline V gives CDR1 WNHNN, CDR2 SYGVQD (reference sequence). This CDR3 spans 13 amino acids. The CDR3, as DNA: TGCGCCAGCAGTGAGAACTGGGGCACTGAAGCTTTCTTT. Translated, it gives CASSENWGTEAFF.

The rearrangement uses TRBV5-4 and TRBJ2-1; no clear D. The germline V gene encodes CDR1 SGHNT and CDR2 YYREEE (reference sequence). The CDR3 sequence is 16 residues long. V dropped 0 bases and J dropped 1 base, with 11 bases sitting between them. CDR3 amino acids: CASSLEVMRSYNEQFF. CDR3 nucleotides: TGTGCCAGCAGCTTGGAGGTTATGAGGTCCTACAATGAGCAGTTCTTC.

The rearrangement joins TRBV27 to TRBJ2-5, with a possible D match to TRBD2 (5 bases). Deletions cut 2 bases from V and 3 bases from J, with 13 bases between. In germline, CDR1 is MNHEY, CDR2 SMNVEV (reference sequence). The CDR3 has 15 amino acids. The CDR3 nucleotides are TGTGCCAGCAGTTTAGGACTGCCCCGTGAAGAGACCCAGTACTTC. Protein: CASSLGLPREETQYF.

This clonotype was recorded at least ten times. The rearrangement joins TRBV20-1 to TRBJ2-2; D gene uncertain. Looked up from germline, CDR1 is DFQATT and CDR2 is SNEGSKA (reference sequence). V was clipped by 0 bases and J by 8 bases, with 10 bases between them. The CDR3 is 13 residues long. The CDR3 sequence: CSARDPYGGELFF. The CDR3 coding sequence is TGCAGTGCTAGAGATCCCTATGGAGGGGAGCTGTTTTTT.

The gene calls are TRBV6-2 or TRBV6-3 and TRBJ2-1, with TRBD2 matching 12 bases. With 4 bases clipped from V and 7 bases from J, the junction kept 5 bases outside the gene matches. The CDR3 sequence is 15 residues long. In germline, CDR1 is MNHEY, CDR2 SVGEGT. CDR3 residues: CASSSLAGGLNEQFF. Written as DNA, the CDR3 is TGTGCCAGCAGTTCACTAGCGGGGGGCCTGAATGAGCAGTTCTTC.

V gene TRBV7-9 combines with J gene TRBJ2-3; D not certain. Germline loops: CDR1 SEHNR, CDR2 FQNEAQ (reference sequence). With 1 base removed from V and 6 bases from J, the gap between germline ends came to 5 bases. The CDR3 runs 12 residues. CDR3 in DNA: TGTGCCAGCAGCTTAGACGTTGATACGCAGTATTTT. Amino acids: CASSLDVDTQYF.

Here the CDR3 reads CASNDQGRSNEQFF. In nucleotides, the CDR3 is TGTGCCAGCAACGACCAGGGGAGGTCCAATGAGCAGTTCTTC. The chain joins TRBV27 to TRBJ2-1; D may match TRBD1 or TRBD2 (6 bases each). Germline CDR1 is MNHEY and CDR2 is SMNVEV (reference sequence). V was clipped by 7 bases and J by 6 bases, with 16 bases between them. This CDR3 comprises 14 residues.

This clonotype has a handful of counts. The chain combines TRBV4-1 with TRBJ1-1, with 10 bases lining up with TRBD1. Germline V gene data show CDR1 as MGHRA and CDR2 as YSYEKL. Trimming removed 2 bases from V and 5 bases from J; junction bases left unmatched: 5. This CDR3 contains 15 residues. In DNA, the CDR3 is TGCGCCAGCAGCCAATCGGGACAGGGGAGTACTGAAGCTTTCTTT. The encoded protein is CASSQSGQGSTEAFF.

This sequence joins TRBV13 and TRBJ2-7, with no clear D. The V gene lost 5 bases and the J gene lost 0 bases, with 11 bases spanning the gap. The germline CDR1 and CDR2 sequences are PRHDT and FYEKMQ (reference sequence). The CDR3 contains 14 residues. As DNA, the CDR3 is TGTGCCAGCAGCATGGAGACTGGCTCCTACGAGCAGTACTTC. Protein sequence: CASSMETGSYEQYF.

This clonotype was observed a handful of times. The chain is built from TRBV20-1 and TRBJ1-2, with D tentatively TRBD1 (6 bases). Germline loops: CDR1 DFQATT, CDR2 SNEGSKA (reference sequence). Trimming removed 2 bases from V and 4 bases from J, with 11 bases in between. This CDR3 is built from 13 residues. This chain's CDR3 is CSARSEGGYGYTF. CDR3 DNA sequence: TGCAGTGCTAGATCGGAGGGGGGCTATGGCTACACCTTC.